One sample yielded the 23 T cell receptor beta chains listed below, sequenced in a study of sequential checkpoint blockade in melanoma. Stated treatment: randomized to nivolumab then ipilimumab (arm A) or the reverse (arm B). TCRdb's copy holds only in-frame clones and misses some; the assay was immunoSEQ multiplex PCR. The sample consists of approximately 21,000 clones, 82% of them appearing once. The material was CD8+ T cells sorted from blood (inferred from file names), obtained from a patient given nivolumab and ipilimumab in sequence. These receptors were obtained from a human donor with melanoma.

The chain employs TRBV30 and TRBJ1-2; the match to TRBD1 covers 7 bases. CDR3 length equals 16 residues. From germline, CDR1 is GTSNPN and CDR2 SVGIG (reference sequence). With V trimmed by 4 bases and J by 0 bases, 11 bases remained unmatched. CDR3 coding DNA: TGTGCCTGGAAAGAGACAGGGCGGACTTCTAACTATGGCTACACCTTC. Amino acid sequence: CAWKETGRTSNYGYTF.

J is TRBJ2-7 and V is TRBV7-9; 11 positions match TRBD1. V lost 1 base and J lost 3; bases outside the gene matches: 2. Germline CDR1 reads SEHNR; CDR2 reads FQNEAQ (reference sequence). The CDR3 contains 15 residues. The CDR3 reads CASSLVGQGVYEQYF. For the CDR3, the DNA is TGTGCCAGCAGCTTAGTGGGACAGGGGGTCTACGAGCAGTACTTC. Filled out from reference TRBV7-9 and TRBJ2-7, the complete variable domain reads DTGVSQNPRHKITKRGQNVTFRCDPISEHNRLYWYRQTLGQGPEFLTYFQNEAQLEKSRLLSDRFSAERPKGSFSTLEIQRTEQGDSAMYLCASSLVGQGVYEQYFGPGTRLTVT.

This clone was counted a single time. The CDR3 coding sequence is TGTGCCAGCAGCCTTCAGGGGGCCGGGGAGCTGTTTTTT. Protein: CASSLQGAGELFF. The chain employs TRBV13 and TRBJ2-2; the match to TRBD1 covers 7 bases. CDR1 and CDR2 (germline): PRHDT, FYEKMQ (reference sequence). The trim removed 5 bases at V and 6 bases at J, leaving 3 bases unmatched. The CDR3 loop spans 13 amino acids.

This clone turned up a few times. The CDR3 protein is CASSQVLAIQETQYF. CDR3 DNA: TGTGCCAGCAGCCAAGTACTAGCCATCCAAGAGACCCAGTACTTC. This sequence joins TRBV14 and TRBJ2-5; a weak D match, TRBD2 (6 bases). CDR3 length equals 15 residues. The V end lost 1 base, the J end lost 1 base, and 10 bases lay between the germline ends. The V gene's germline CDR1 is SGHDN and CDR2 FVKESK.

This chain connects TRBV6-1 to TRBJ2-7, with unresolved D. The V end lost 6 bases, the J end lost 0 bases, and 9 bases lay between the germline ends. The CDR3 length is 13 residues. Per germline, CDR1 MNHNS and CDR2 SASEGT. The CDR3 spells CASRAPISYEQYF. DNA for the CDR3: TGTGCCAGCAGGGCCCCCATCTCCTACGAGCAGTACTTC.

The chain is built from TRBV7-9 and TRBJ2-5, with D unresolved. Germline loops: CDR1 SEHNR, CDR2 FQNEAQ (reference sequence). The CDR3 loop spans 10 amino acids. Trimming stripped 8 bases from V and 5 bases from J, with 6 bases between. The CDR3 protein is CASGPETQYF. CDR3 sequence (DNA): TGTGCCAGCGGGCCGGAGACCCAGTACTTC.

This clone was detected only once. The V and J genes are TRBV6-5 and TRBJ2-2; tentatively, D is TRBD1 (6 bases). V was clipped by 6 bases and J by 1 base, with 12 bases between them. This CDR3 is 15 amino acids long. Germline V lookup: CDR1 MNHEY, CDR2 SVGAGI. DNA of the CDR3: TGTGCCAGCAGACGGCCGGGACAGAACACCGGGGAGCTGTTTTTT. This translates into CASRRPGQNTGELFF.

This chain links TRBV2 with TRBJ2-5, with a tentative D call TRBD1 (6 bases). Germline CDR1 SNHLY, CDR2 FYNNEI. This CDR3 has 14 residues. V lost 6 bases and J lost 5, with 16 bases in between. The CDR3 DNA follows: TGTGCCAGCAGACAGGGTACGGGCGGGGAGACCCAGTACTTC. Its translation is CASRQGTGGETQYF.

The CDR3 sequence is CAWSQGILQPQHF. The CDR3 DNA reads as TGTGCCTGGAGCCAGGGGATTCTGCAGCCCCAGCATTTT. The gene calls are TRBV30 and TRBJ1-5, with D perhaps TRBD1 (6 bases). V gave up 3 bases and J gave up 7 bases, with 13 bases separating them. In germline, CDR1 is GTSNPN, CDR2 SVGIG (reference sequence). The CDR3 is 13 amino acids.

The genes are TRBV28 and TRBJ1-4; D is unresolved. Germline V lookup: CDR1 MDHEN, CDR2 SYDVKM. V was pared by 9 bases and J by 5 bases, with 7 bases between. The CDR3 contains 11 residues. The CDR3 DNA follows: TGTGCCAGTTACCTAAATGAAAAACTGTTTTTT. Its protein product is CASYLNEKLFF.

The V and J genes are TRBV5-5 and TRBJ1-2; 7 bases line up with TRBD1. The CDR3 covers 15 residues. J lost 8 bases, V lost 4 bases, and 14 bases had no gene match. The germline V gene has CDR1 SGHKS and CDR2 YYEKEE (reference sequence). The CDR3 is CASSTQGVLPTGYTF. CDR3 in DNA: TGTGCCAGCAGCACCCAGGGGGTACTCCCAACGGGCTACACCTTC.

This clone has more than one count but fewer than ten. Here the CDR3 DNA reads TGTGCCAGCGCTGGGCGGGAGAAGACGAACAATGAGCAGTTCTTC. Residues: CASAGREKTNNEQFF. The rearrangement links TRBV6-5 to TRBJ2-1; TRBD2 matches 7 bases. Germline V gives CDR1 MNHEY, CDR2 SVGAGI. Trimming at V came to 8 bases and at J to 5 bases, leaving 12 bases not matched to a gene. This CDR3 has 15 amino acids.

The chain is built from TRBV27 and TRBJ2-3, with 7 bases aligning to TRBD2. The CDR3 contains 16 residues. J gave up 2 bases and V 5 bases, and 10 bases lay outside the gene matches. Looked up from germline, CDR1 is MNHEY and CDR2 is SMNVEV (reference sequence). The CDR3 DNA is TGTGCCAGCAGTCCACTGGGGCGGGAGCTCACAGATACGCAGTATTTT. Translated, it gives CASSPLGRELTDTQYF.

V gene TRBV6-4 combines with J gene TRBJ2-3, with 9 bases lining up with TRBD2. With 8 bases clipped from V and 0 bases from J, the junction kept 12 bases outside the gene matches. Germline V gene data show CDR1 as MRHNA and CDR2 as SNTAGT. The CDR3 spans 17 residues. The CDR3 spells CASPPSGATPSTDTQYF. In DNA form, the CDR3 reads TGTGCCAGCCCGCCTAGCGGGGCAACCCCTAGCACAGATACGCAGTATTTT.

This clone was observed a single time. V usage is TRBV2 and J usage is TRBJ2-2, with D maybe TRBD2 (6 bases). This CDR3 has 12 residues. V shed 6 bases and J shed 6 bases, with 8 bases lying between them. The germline CDR1 and CDR2 sequences are SNHLY and FYNNEI. The CDR3 coding sequence is TGTGCCAGCAGGCGGGGACCCGGGGAGCTGTTTTTT. Encoded protein: CASRRGPGELFF.

This clone was seen once. V gene TRBV7-2 combines with J gene TRBJ1-4, with D perhaps TRBD1 (5 bases). CDR1 and CDR2 (germline): SGHTA, FQGNSA. V gave up 5 bases and J gave up 8 bases, with 15 bases separating them. The CDR3 loop spans 14 amino acids. CDR3 protein: CASSRDGSREKLFF. Here the CDR3 DNA reads TGTGCCAGCAGCCGGGACGGGAGTCGGGAAAAACTGTTTTTT.

The rearrangement links TRBV7-2 to TRBJ2-2, with TRBD2 identical over 10 bases. There are 16 residues in the CDR3. The germline CDR1 and CDR2 sequences are SGHTA and FQGNSA. The J segment lost 7 bases and the V segment lost 4 bases, leaving 9 bases of the junction unmatched. The DNA for the CDR3 is TGTGCCAGCAGCTGGTTCGGGACTAGCGAGGGCGGGGAGCTGTTTTTT. This gives the protein CASSWFGTSEGGELFF.

The chain couples TRBV28 to TRBJ2-7, with D tentatively TRBD2 (5 bases). Germline V lookup: CDR1 MDHEN, CDR2 SYDVKM. The CDR3 consists of 13 residues. V lost 7 bases, J lost 3 bases, and 13 bases lay in between. The CDR3 region has the DNA TGTGCCAGCACCCGGACTGGATTCTACGAGCAGTACTTC. This codes for CASTRTGFYEQYF.

The chain carries TRBV2 and TRBJ1-1, with D tentatively TRBD1 (6 bases). Germline V gives CDR1 SNHLY, CDR2 FYNNEI. The CDR3 covers 12 residues. V lost 6 bases to trimming and J lost 8 bases, with 13 bases between them. The CDR3 here is CASSANRAEAFF. In DNA, the CDR3 is TGTGCCAGCAGCGCGAACAGGGCGGAAGCTTTCTTT.

The chain employs TRBV30 and TRBJ1-2, with D uncertain. Germline-derived CDR1 and CDR2 are GTSNPN and SVGIG (reference sequence). This CDR3 is built from 12 residues. V was clipped by 0 bases and J by 5 bases, with 7 bases between them. The CDR3 sequence: CAWSVLEYGYTF. The CDR3 DNA sequence: TGTGCCTGGAGTGTACTTGAGTATGGCTACACCTTC.

This clone showed up just a few times. The chain links TRBV6-6 to TRBJ1-5, with D uncertain. V dropped 4 bases and J dropped 6 bases, with 13 bases sitting between them. The germline V gene encodes CDR1 MNHNY and CDR2 SVGAGI (reference sequence). The CDR3 totals 14 residues. The chain's CDR3 is CASSSISGSQPQHF. Here the CDR3 DNA reads TGTGCCAGCAGTTCTATCTCAGGAAGTCAGCCCCAGCATTTT.

The chain recombines TRBV29-1 with TRBJ1-2; 8 nucleotides agree with TRBD1. The junction had 2 bases not matched to a gene; V was cut back by 6 bases and J by 2 bases. The length of the CDR3 is 12 residues. The germline V gene encodes CDR1 SQVTM and CDR2 ANQGSEA. As DNA, the CDR3 is TGCAGCGTCGGACAGGGAAACTATGGCTACACCTTC. This codes for CSVGQGNYGYTF.

The genes are TRBV28 and TRBJ1-5; D might be TRBD1 (5 bases). Trimming removed 7 bases from V and 7 bases from J, with 17 bases in between. CDR1 and CDR2 (germline): MDHEN, SYDVKM. The CDR3 sequence is 14 residues long. CDR3 sequence reads: CASIFAGGGQPQHF. Written as DNA, the CDR3 is TGTGCCAGCATCTTCGCGGGGGGAGGCCAGCCCCAGCATTTT.